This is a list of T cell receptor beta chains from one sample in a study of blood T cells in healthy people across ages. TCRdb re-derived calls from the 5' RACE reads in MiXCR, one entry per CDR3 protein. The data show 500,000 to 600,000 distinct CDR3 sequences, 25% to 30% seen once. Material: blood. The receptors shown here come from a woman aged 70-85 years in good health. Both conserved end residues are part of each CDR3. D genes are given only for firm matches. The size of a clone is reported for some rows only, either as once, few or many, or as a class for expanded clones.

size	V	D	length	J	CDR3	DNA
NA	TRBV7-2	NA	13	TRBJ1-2	CASSLRGRRGYTF	TGTGCCAGCAGCTTAAGAGGGCGGAGAGGCTACACCTTC
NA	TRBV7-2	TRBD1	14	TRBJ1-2	CASSRDRASNGYTF	TGTGCCAGCAGCCGGGACAGGGCCTCTAATGGCTACACCTTC
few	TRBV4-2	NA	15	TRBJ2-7	CASSQVLGPTYEQYF	TGTGCCAGCAGCCAAGTGTTGGGCCCGACCTACGAGCAGTACTTC
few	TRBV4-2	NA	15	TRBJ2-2	CASSQGGAVNGELFF	TGTGCCAGCAGCCAAGGAGGGGCAGTCAACGGGGAGCTGTTTTTT
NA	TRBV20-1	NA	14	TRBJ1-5	CSAIRSESGQPQHF	TGCAGTGCTATCCGATCGGAGAGCGGTCAGCCCCAGCATTTT
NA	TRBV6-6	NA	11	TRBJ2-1	CASSLSGEQFF	TGTGCCAGCAGTCTCTCCGGGGAGCAGTTCTTC
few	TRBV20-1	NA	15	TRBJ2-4	CSASGASPAKNIQYF	TGCAGTGCTAGTGGGGCTAGCCCAGCCAAAAACATTCAGTACTTC
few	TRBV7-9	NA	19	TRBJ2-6	CASSHDSSRGTAGANVLTF	TGTGCCAGCAGCCACGACAGCTCCAGAGGTACCGCTGGGGCCAACGTCCTGACTTTC
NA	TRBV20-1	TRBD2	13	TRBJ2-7	CSARSGGNYEQYF	TGCAGTGCTAGATCGGGAGGTAACTACGAGCAGTACTTC
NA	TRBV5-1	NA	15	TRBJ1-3	CASRPGQRSGNTIYF	TGCGCCAGCCGCCCCGGACAGCGCTCTGGAAACACCATATATTTT
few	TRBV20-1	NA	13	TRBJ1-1	CSAREPANTEAFF	TGCAGTGCTAGAGAACCCGCGAACACTGAAGCTTTCTTT
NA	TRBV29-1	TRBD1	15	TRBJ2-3	CSVKSRGTGADTQYF	TGCAGCGTGAAATCCCGGGGAACAGGGGCAGATACGCAGTATTTT
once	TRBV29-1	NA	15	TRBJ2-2	CSVEKMEGRAGELFF	TGCAGCGTTGAAAAGATGGAGGGACGCGCCGGGGAGCTGTTTTTT
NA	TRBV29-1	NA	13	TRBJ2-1	CSVETGTTKGQFF	TGCAGCGTCGAAACCGGGACAACAAAAGGGCAGTTCTTC
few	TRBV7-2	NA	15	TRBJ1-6	CASSRQGGLNSPLHF	TGCGCCAGCAGCCGCCAGGGAGGGCTAAATTCACCCCTCCACTTT
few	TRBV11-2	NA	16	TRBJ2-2	CASSNPGRGNTGELFF	TGTGCCAGCAGCAACCCGGGCCGAGGGAACACCGGGGAGCTGTTTTTT
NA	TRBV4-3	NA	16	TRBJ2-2	CASSQDWGPNTGELFF	TGCGCCAGCAGCCAAGATTGGGGGCCGAACACCGGGGAGCTGTTTTTT
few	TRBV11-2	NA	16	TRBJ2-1	CASSRRGGGAYNEQFF	TGTGCCAGCAGCCGCCGGGGTGGGGGAGCCTACAATGAGCAGTTCTTC
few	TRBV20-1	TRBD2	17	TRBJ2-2	CSARSTSGGANTGELFF	TGCAGTGCTAGATCGACTAGCGGGGGGGCGAACACCGGGGAGCTGTTTTTT
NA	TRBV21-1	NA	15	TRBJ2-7	CASRPNDRARYEQYF	TGTGCCAGCAGGCCGAATGACAGGGCTCGCTACGAGCAGTACTTC
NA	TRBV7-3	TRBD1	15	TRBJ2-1	CASSSGQGFYNEQFF	TGTGCCAGCAGCTCGGGACAGGGTTTTTACAATGAGCAGTTCTTC
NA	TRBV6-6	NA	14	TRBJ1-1	CASSYSGRNTEAFF	TGTGCCAGCAGTTACTCGGGCAGGAACACTGAAGCTTTCTTT
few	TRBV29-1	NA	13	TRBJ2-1	CSVGRGGKDEQFF	TGCAGCGTTGGGCGGGGCGGGAAGGATGAGCAGTTCTTC
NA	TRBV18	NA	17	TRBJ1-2	CASSPAIDNSHGSGYTF	TGTGCCAGCTCACCGGCGATCGATAATTCCCATGGGAGTGGCTACACCTTC
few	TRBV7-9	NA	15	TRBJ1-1	CASSPRVPTNTEAFF	TGTGCCAGCAGCCCCAGGGTACCGACGAACACTGAAGCTTTCTTT
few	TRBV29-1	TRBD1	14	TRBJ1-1	CSTRDRERNTEAFF	TGCAGCACCAGAGACAGGGAAAGAAACACTGAAGCTTTCTTT
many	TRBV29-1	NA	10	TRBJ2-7	CSVSTGEQYF	TGCAGCGTTTCGACGGGGGAGCAGTACTTC
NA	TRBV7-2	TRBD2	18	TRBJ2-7	CASSHGYSGGAPRREQYF	TGTGCCAGCAGCCATGGGTATTCCGGGGGGGCTCCTAGGCGCGAGCAGTACTTC
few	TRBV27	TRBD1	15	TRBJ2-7	CASSRTGTGVPEQYF	TGTGCCAGCAGTCGGACCGGGACAGGGGTTCCCGAGCAGTACTTC
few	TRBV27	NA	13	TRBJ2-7	CASSLSFSREQYF	TGTGCCAGCAGTTTATCGTTTTCCCGTGAGCAGTACTTC
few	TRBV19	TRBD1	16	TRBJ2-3	CASRDRHSTSTDTQYF	TGTGCCAGCCGGGACAGGCATAGCACTAGCACAGATACGCAGTATTTT
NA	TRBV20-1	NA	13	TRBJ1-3	CSARDRWENTIYF	TGCAGTGCTAGAGATCGATGGGAAAACACCATATATTTT
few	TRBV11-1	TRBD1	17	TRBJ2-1	CASSGRQTGFLNNEQSF	TGTGCCAGCAGTGGGAGACAGACAGGGTTCTTGAACAATGAGCAGTCCTTC
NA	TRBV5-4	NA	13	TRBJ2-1	CASSANSYNEQFF	TGTGCCAGCAGTGCCAACTCCTACAATGAGCAGTTCTTC
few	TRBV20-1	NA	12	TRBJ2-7	CSAIDINYEQYF	TGCAGTGCTATAGACATTAACTACGAGCAGTACTTC
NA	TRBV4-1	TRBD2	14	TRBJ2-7	CASSQRTSSREQYF	TGCGCCAGCAGCCAAAGGACTAGCTCGCGCGAGCAGTACTTC
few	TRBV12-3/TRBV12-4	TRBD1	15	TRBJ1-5	CASSGQGYGNQPQHF	TGTGCCAGCAGTGGACAGGGTTATGGCAATCAGCCCCAGCATTTT
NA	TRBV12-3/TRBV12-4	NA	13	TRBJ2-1	CASTVNSYNEQFF	TGTGCCAGCACAGTTAACTCCTACAATGAGCAGTTCTTC
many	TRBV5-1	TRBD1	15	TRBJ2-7	CASSYGQGERYEQYF	TGCGCCAGCAGCTACGGACAGGGAGAACGTTACGAGCAGTACTTC
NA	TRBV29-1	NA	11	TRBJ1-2	CSVDENYGYTF	TGCAGCGTTGATGAAAACTATGGCTACACCTTC
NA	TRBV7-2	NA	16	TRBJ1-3	CPSSLERTLSGNTIYF	TGTCCCAGCAGCTTAGAAAGGACCTTATCTGGAAACACCATATATTTT
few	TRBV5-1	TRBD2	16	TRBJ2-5	CASSLNSRGIQETQYF	TGCGCCAGCAGCTTAAATTCGCGGGGGATCCAAGAGACCCAGTACTTC